A single T cell receptor beta chain is shown here with its context. This receptor's antigen is unknown. No clone much larger than this one lies a single base away; base qualities are absent. The immunoSEQ Assay, a bias-controlled multiplex PCR, was used to amplify TCRbeta CDR3 regions from genomic DNA. The published analysis was carried out like this. The number of nucleated cells in each sample was estimated by amplification of reference gene primers within the assay. To quantify the absolute abundance of each unique TCRbeta CDR3 rearrangement, sequence reads were collapsed and filtered. For each sample, productive Simpson clonality was calculated as the square root of Simpson's diversity index across productive rearrangements. The table comes from immuneACCESS by way of TCRdb, which keeps in-frame sequences with V and J called. Part of the clones is missing from these tables; in studies checked, under half for an unresolved V gene and the rest for unknown reasons. D and trimming were read from the DNA, whereas the V and J calls and clone size are those reported in that table. Here the sample has about 100,000 clones; about four fifths occur a single time. Around 18% of the sample is held by the ten biggest clonotypes.

These data are taken from a study of blood T cell repertoires in COVID-19 (TCRdb year 2020). In terms of the full investigation: Collaborator samples came from the United States, Italy and Spain and covered acute and convalescent phases of COVID-19. The material from the prospective study consisted of cDNA or gDNA derived from T cells, B-cell-depleted T cells, or PBMCs. The dataset comprised deeply sampled blood TCRbeta repertoires from subjects exposed to, actively infected with, or recovered from COVID-19. The repertoires were released in a freely available public database intended as a resource for research on the immune response to SARS-CoV-2. The samples were drawn from two sources: the first 160 participants of the ongoing ImmuneRACE study, and over 950 subjects contributed by 6 global collaborators. The sample metadata nearly always contained a de-identified subject ID, COVID-19 status, age in years and sex. HLA class I and class II types, where available, came from metadata supplied by the sample provider rather than from assay-based typing.

CDR1 and CDR2, per the germline V gene (reference sequence), are DFQATT and SNEGSKA. Measured from the cysteine to the phenylalanine, the CDR3 is 14 residues long. The entry retains the CDR3 DNA only, 42 bases that are in frame from base 1. Trimming removed 3 bases from V and 2 bases from J, leaving 13 bases between the germline ends. Each collaborating institution followed its own protocols to collect whole blood in K2EDTA tubes. For TCRbeta analysis, collaborator samples were shipped as frozen whole blood, as isolated PBMCs, or as DNA extracted from either sample type. General study outcomes and caveats: How much clinical and demographic metadata was included differed by source and by participant, and the metadata was provided uncurated.

The chain joins TRBV20-1 to TRBJ2-5; the best D guess is TRBD1, with 6 bases matching. Sequencing was performed on peripheral blood. The TCR originated in a woman aged 80 or over with active or convalescent COVID-19. The nucleotides are TGCAGTGCTAGTCTTCCAGGGGTTCAAGAGACCCAGTACTTC. It translates as CSASLPGVQETQYF.